The T cell receptor beta chain under discussion was sequenced for a study of technical replicates of blood from a handful of donors. TCRdb's table, derived via immunoSEQ multiplex PCR, lists solely in-frame clones and lacks some. The profile shows 10,000 to 12,000 clones, 90% to 95% of them singletons. The V gene's germline CDR1 is SNHLY and CDR2 FYNNEI. The CDR3 sequence is 11 residues long. Trimming cost V 8 bases and J 11 bases; bases outside gene matches: 4. This sequence joins TRBV2 and TRBJ2-3; 10 bases fit TRBD1. The specimen sequenced was PBMCs. This clonotype was obtained from a human donor in good health. This CDR3 reads CASGDRGGQYF. The CDR3 bases are TGTGCCAGCGGGGACAGGGGAGGGCAGTATTTT.